The rows below give T cell receptor beta chains drawn from one sample of a study of shared clonotypes between healthy human individuals. The repertoire was sequenced with immunoSEQ multiplex PCR; TCRdb's copy has only in-frame clones and lacks some. The sample records some 2.3 million clones, over 90% being singletons. Sequencing input: naive CD4+ T cells from PBMCs. The source is a man aged 18 to 35 in good health. Some clones in this sample may be carry-over from other donors' samples. The CDR3 runs from the conserved cysteine through the conserved F or W. Each record gives: D gene, clone size, CDR3 length, V gene, J gene, CDR3 DNA, CDR3 protein. The D gene is left open where the match is weak. Where a row states a size, it is once, few, many or the class of an expanded clone; other rows omit it.

d_gene: -; abundance: few; len: 11; v_gene: TRBV20-1; j_gene: TRBJ1-1; CDR3nt: TGCAGTGCTAGTGGGGCTTCTGAAGCTTTCTTT; CDR3aa: CSASGASEAFF
d_gene: -; abundance: -; len: 15; v_gene: TRBV11-3; j_gene: TRBJ2-1; CDR3nt: TGTGCCAGCAGCTCGACAGGACGCTCCTACAATGAGCAGTTCTTC; CDR3aa: CASSSTGRSYNEQFF
d_gene: TRBD1; abundance: -; len: 16; v_gene: TRBV18; j_gene: TRBJ1-3; CDR3nt: TGTGCCAGCTCACCGGTCGGACAGGGGCCCGGAAACACCATATATTTT; CDR3aa: CASSPVGQGPGNTIYF
d_gene: -; abundance: -; len: 14; v_gene: TRBV5-4; j_gene: TRBJ2-7; CDR3nt: TGTGCCAGCAGCCCCCAATCGCAATCCTACGAGCAGTACTTC; CDR3aa: CASSPQSQSYEQYF
d_gene: TRBD1; abundance: -; len: 21; v_gene: TRBV27; j_gene: TRBJ1-2; CDR3nt: TGTGCCAGCAATAGTTTCCGAGTCGGACAGGGGGCCAGACTCCCTAACTATGGCTACACCTTC; CDR3aa: CASNSFRVGQGARLPNYGYTF
d_gene: TRBD2; abundance: -; len: 19; v_gene: TRBV11-2; j_gene: TRBJ2-5; CDR3nt: TGTGCCAGCAGCTTAGTGGGCGGGTGGGGACTAGCGGGAGAAGAGACCCAGTACTTC; CDR3aa: CASSLVGGWGLAGEETQYF
d_gene: -; abundance: -; len: 18; v_gene: TRBV12-2; j_gene: TRBJ2-1; CDR3nt: TGTGCAAGTCCCCTAGGACAGTTAGATGAAAGCTCCTACAATGAGCAGTTCTTC; CDR3aa: CASPLGQLDESSYNEQFF
d_gene: -; abundance: -; len: 15; v_gene: TRBV9; j_gene: TRBJ2-5; CDR3nt: TGTGCCAGCAGCCTCCGTGTGGGAACCCAAGAGACCCAGTACTTC; CDR3aa: CASSLRVGTQETQYF
d_gene: TRBD2; abundance: -; len: 16; v_gene: TRBV4-3; j_gene: TRBJ2-1; CDR3nt: TGCGCCAGCAGCCAAGATCCGGGGGGACTATCCCATGAGCAGTTCTTC; CDR3aa: CASSQDPGGLSHEQFF
d_gene: -; abundance: -; len: 13; v_gene: TRBV27; j_gene: TRBJ1-5; CDR3nt: TGTGCCAGCAGTGGGACACCCAATCAGCCCCAGCATTTT; CDR3aa: CASSGTPNQPQHF
d_gene: TRBD1; abundance: -; len: 15; v_gene: TRBV28; j_gene: TRBJ1-5; CDR3nt: TGTGCCAGCGCCCCCGGGACAGCTAGCAATCAGCCCCAGCATTTT; CDR3aa: CASAPGTASNQPQHF
d_gene: -; abundance: -; len: 13; v_gene: TRBV18; j_gene: TRBJ2-7; CDR3nt: TGTGCCAGCTCACCCCAGGGGTCCTACGAGCAGTACTTC; CDR3aa: CASSPQGSYEQYF
d_gene: -; abundance: -; len: 13; v_gene: TRBV6-5; j_gene: TRBJ2-3; CDR3nt: TGTGCCAGCAAACAGGGTATCACAGATACGCAGTATTTT; CDR3aa: CASKQGITDTQYF
d_gene: -; abundance: -; len: 16; v_gene: TRBV27; j_gene: TRBJ2-1; CDR3nt: TGTGCCAGCAGTTCAGCCGTTAGCGGAGGTCGGGATGAGCAGTTCTTC; CDR3aa: CASSSAVSGGRDEQFF
d_gene: TRBD1; abundance: -; len: 15; v_gene: TRBV5-1; j_gene: TRBJ1-2; CDR3nt: TGCGCCAGCAGCTTGAGGACAGGGGTGGACTATGGCTACACCTTC; CDR3aa: CASSLRTGVDYGYTF
d_gene: -; abundance: few; len: 13; v_gene: TRBV6-5; j_gene: TRBJ2-3; CDR3nt: TGTGCCAGCAGGGGTCGGAGCACAGATACGCAGTATTTT; CDR3aa: CASRGRSTDTQYF
d_gene: -; abundance: -; len: 17; v_gene: TRBV5-1; j_gene: TRBJ2-1; CDR3nt: TGCGCCAGTGTAGACAGAGACCAGGCTAGGTCCTACAATGAGCAGTTCTTC; CDR3aa: CASVDRDQARSYNEQFF
d_gene: TRBD1; abundance: -; len: 15; v_gene: TRBV7-9; j_gene: TRBJ1-5; CDR3nt: TGTGCCAGCAGCCGGACAGGGTTTGGCGATCAGCCCCAGCATTTT; CDR3aa: CASSRTGFGDQPQHF
d_gene: -; abundance: -; len: 15; v_gene: TRBV28; j_gene: TRBJ2-1; CDR3nt: TGTGCCAGCAGTTCCGTCGCGGGACTCTACAATGAGCAGTTCTTC; CDR3aa: CASSSVAGLYNEQFF
d_gene: TRBD1; abundance: -; len: 16; v_gene: TRBV10-3; j_gene: TRBJ2-7; CDR3nt: TGTGCCATCAGTGAAACCGGGACAGGGTCACCCTACGAGCAGTACTTC; CDR3aa: CAISETGTGSPYEQYF
d_gene: -; abundance: -; len: 14; v_gene: TRBV5-1; j_gene: TRBJ2-7; CDR3nt: TGCGCCAGCAGCCTTATACAGGGAGGGTACGAGCAGTACTTC; CDR3aa: CASSLIQGGYEQYF
d_gene: -; abundance: -; len: 13; v_gene: TRBV13; j_gene: TRBJ2-7; CDR3nt: TGTGCCAGCAGCTTAGGAAGGCTTTACGAGCAGTACTTC; CDR3aa: CASSLGRLYEQYF
d_gene: TRBD1; abundance: -; len: 12; v_gene: TRBV2; j_gene: TRBJ2-7; CDR3nt: TGTGCCAGCAACGGGGACAGCTACGAGCAGTACTTC; CDR3aa: CASNGDSYEQYF
d_gene: -; abundance: -; len: 14; v_gene: TRBV6-5; j_gene: TRBJ1-2; CDR3nt: TGTGCCAGCAGTTCCCGGGGCCTAAACTATGGCTACACCTTC; CDR3aa: CASSSRGLNYGYTF
d_gene: -; abundance: -; len: 14; v_gene: TRBV6-5; j_gene: TRBJ1-4; CDR3nt: TGTGCCAGCAGTTATTCCGTAAGGGAGGAAAAACTGTTTTTT; CDR3aa: CASSYSVREEKLFF
d_gene: -; abundance: -; len: 14; v_gene: TRBV27; j_gene: TRBJ1-1; CDR3nt: TGTGCCAGCAGTTTTCGGGAGCTGAACACTGAAGCTTTCTTT; CDR3aa: CASSFRELNTEAFF
d_gene: -; abundance: -; len: 15; v_gene: TRBV27; j_gene: TRBJ2-5; CDR3nt: TGTGCCAGCAGCGCTTGGACAATCTCTCAGGGGACCCAGTACTTC; CDR3aa: CASSAWTISQGTQYF
d_gene: -; abundance: once; len: 14; v_gene: TRBV6-1; j_gene: TRBJ1-1; CDR3nt: TGTGCCAGCAGTGAAAAGGGGATGAACACTGAAGCTTTCTTT; CDR3aa: CASSEKGMNTEAFF
d_gene: TRBD2; abundance: once; len: 15; v_gene: TRBV18; j_gene: TRBJ2-3; CDR3nt: TGTGCCAGCTCACTAGCGGGAGGGCCCCCAGATACGCAGTATTTT; CDR3aa: CASSLAGGPPDTQYF
d_gene: -; abundance: -; len: 15; v_gene: TRBV19; j_gene: TRBJ1-2; CDR3nt: TGTGCCAGTAGTATGGGGCAGGGCAGGAACTATGGCTACACCTTC; CDR3aa: CASSMGQGRNYGYTF
d_gene: -; abundance: -; len: 16; v_gene: TRBV4-1; j_gene: TRBJ1-3; CDR3nt: -; CDR3aa: CASSFLWTLSGNTIYF
d_gene: -; abundance: -; len: 14; v_gene: TRBV6-5; j_gene: TRBJ1-3; CDR3nt: TGTGCCAGCAGTTACAGAGGGTCTGGAAACACCATATATTTT; CDR3aa: CASSYRGSGNTIYF
d_gene: -; abundance: -; len: 14; v_gene: TRBV28; j_gene: TRBJ1-5; CDR3nt: TGTGCCAGCAGTTTCTCCGTTCAGCCGGCGCCCCAGCATTTT; CDR3aa: CASSFSVQPAPQHF
d_gene: -; abundance: -; len: 13; v_gene: TRBV18; j_gene: TRBJ1-2; CDR3nt: TGTGCCAGCTCACCACTGACAGCAGATGGCTACACCTTC; CDR3aa: CASSPLTADGYTF
d_gene: -; abundance: -; len: 12; v_gene: TRBV14; j_gene: TRBJ2-2; CDR3nt: TGTGCCAGCAGCCGACACACCGGGGAGCTGTTTTTT; CDR3aa: CASSRHTGELFF
d_gene: -; abundance: -; len: 15; v_gene: TRBV6-5; j_gene: TRBJ1-2; CDR3nt: TGTGCCAGCAGTTACTCAGGGGGACCTAACTATGGCTACACCTTC; CDR3aa: CASSYSGGPNYGYTF
d_gene: -; abundance: -; len: 15; v_gene: TRBV6-5; j_gene: TRBJ2-3; CDR3nt: TGTGCCAGCAGTTACTCGACCGGGCTAGGAGATACGCAGTATTTT; CDR3aa: CASSYSTGLGDTQYF
d_gene: -; abundance: -; len: 14; v_gene: TRBV2; j_gene: TRBJ2-5; CDR3nt: TGTGCCAGCGGCGGGCGGTCGACCCAAGAGACCCAGTACTTC; CDR3aa: CASGGRSTQETQYF
d_gene: -; abundance: -; len: 15; v_gene: TRBV18; j_gene: TRBJ2-5; CDR3nt: TGTGCCAGCTCACCTCGACAAGGGGATCAAGAGACCCAGTACTTC; CDR3aa: CASSPRQGDQETQYF
d_gene: -; abundance: -; len: 15; v_gene: TRBV27; j_gene: TRBJ2-7; CDR3nt: TGTGCCAGCAGTACAACCGGGACTGCGATGGGGAAGCAGTACTTC; CDR3aa: CASSTTGTAMGKQYF
d_gene: -; abundance: -; len: 15; v_gene: TRBV5-1; j_gene: TRBJ2-7; CDR3nt: TGCGCCAGCAGCTTTACCAGGGGGGTATCCGCCGAGCAGTACTTC; CDR3aa: CASSFTRGVSAEQYF
d_gene: TRBD1; abundance: once; len: 16; v_gene: TRBV11-1; j_gene: TRBJ2-7; CDR3nt: TGTGCCAGCAGCTTAGCCCCTGGACAGGGAACCTACGAGCAGTACTTC; CDR3aa: CASSLAPGQGTYEQYF
d_gene: TRBD2; abundance: -; len: 15; v_gene: TRBV28; j_gene: TRBJ2-7; CDR3nt: TGTGCCAGCATCCCCGGGACTAGCGGTTCCTACGAGCAGTACTTC; CDR3aa: CASIPGTSGSYEQYF
d_gene: TRBD2; abundance: -; len: 14; v_gene: TRBV5-1; j_gene: TRBJ2-3; CDR3nt: TGCGCCAGCAGCTTGGAAGCGGGAGCAGATACGCAGTATTTT; CDR3aa: CASSLEAGADTQYF
d_gene: TRBD1; abundance: -; len: 15; v_gene: TRBV5-1; j_gene: TRBJ2-1; CDR3nt: TGCGCCAGCAGCTTTAGGCAGGGGGTCAAGAATGAGCAGTTCTTC; CDR3aa: CASSFRQGVKNEQFF
d_gene: -; abundance: -; len: 11; v_gene: TRBV21-1; j_gene: TRBJ2-5; CDR3nt: TGTGCCAGCCCAAAGGGGGAGACCCAGTACTTC; CDR3aa: CASPKGETQYF
d_gene: -; abundance: -; len: 13; v_gene: TRBV5-1; j_gene: TRBJ1-4; CDR3nt: TGCGCCAGCAGCTCTCTTTATCAGGAAGAACTGTTTTTT; CDR3aa: CASSSLYQEELFF
d_gene: -; abundance: -; len: 15; v_gene: TRBV6-5; j_gene: TRBJ1-1; CDR3nt: TGTGCCAGCAGTCCCGCGGGGAGGGGAGCCACTGAAGCTTTCTTT; CDR3aa: CASSPAGRGATEAFF
d_gene: TRBD1; abundance: -; len: 20; v_gene: TRBV28; j_gene: TRBJ2-6; CDR3nt: TGTGCCAGCAGCCAACCCGGGTGGGGCAGGGGGCTGTCGGGGGCCAACGTCCTGACTTTC; CDR3aa: CASSQPGWGRGLSGANVLTF
d_gene: -; abundance: -; len: 17; v_gene: TRBV9; j_gene: TRBJ2-3; CDR3nt: TGTGCCAGCAGCGCCGCTCGATTTGGAGGGCTCACAGATACGCAGTATTTT; CDR3aa: CASSAARFGGLTDTQYF
d_gene: -; abundance: -; len: 15; v_gene: TRBV5-4; j_gene: TRBJ2-3; CDR3nt: TGTGCCAGCAGCTGGCAGGGTGGGGTGGCAGATACGCAGTATTTT; CDR3aa: CASSWQGGVADTQYF
d_gene: -; abundance: few; len: 12; v_gene: TRBV4-2; j_gene: TRBJ1-1; CDR3nt: TGTGCCAGCAGCCATTCCGGGGCCGAAGCTTTCTTT; CDR3aa: CASSHSGAEAFF
d_gene: TRBD1; abundance: -; len: 14; v_gene: TRBV5-1; j_gene: TRBJ2-7; CDR3nt: TGCGCCAGCAGCCCCCGGACAGGGGGGGGCGAGCAGTACTTC; CDR3aa: CASSPRTGGGEQYF
d_gene: -; abundance: -; len: 16; v_gene: TRBV11-3; j_gene: TRBJ2-1; CDR3nt: TGTGCCAGCACCCCAAGGGAGAGGCGGGGTCCGCATGAGCAGTTCTTC; CDR3aa: CASTPRERRGPHEQFF
d_gene: -; abundance: -; len: 16; v_gene: TRBV28; j_gene: TRBJ1-5; CDR3nt: TGTGCCAGCAGTTTGGTGGACGGAACTGGCAATCAGCCCCAGCATTTT; CDR3aa: CASSLVDGTGNQPQHF
d_gene: -; abundance: -; len: 13; v_gene: TRBV5-4; j_gene: TRBJ2-7; CDR3nt: TGTGCCAGCAGTACCGGACTTCACTACGAGCAGTACTTC; CDR3aa: CASSTGLHYEQYF
d_gene: -; abundance: -; len: 15; v_gene: TRBV5-8; j_gene: TRBJ1-4; CDR3nt: TGTGCCAGCCTTGCTTTTCCAGCAACTAATGAAAAACTGTTTTTT; CDR3aa: CASLAFPATNEKLFF